The T cell receptor beta chain described here comes from a study of T cells in Graves' hyperthyroidism and ophthalmopathy. Stable Graves' hyperthyroidism meant no ophthalmopathy progression within 18 months. Hyperthyroidism in the patients, aged 18 to 65, was newly diagnosed and under 2 months in duration. Orbital computed tomography and thyroid ultrasound, together with serum TRAb and thyroxine and clinical symptoms, were used for diagnoses. The PBMCs were sourced from fresh peripheral blood (around 10 ml). This clonotype occurred many times. Amplification targeted TCR beta CDR3 regions from RNA transcripts. A set of HTBI primers served as the primers for a first-round RT-PCR of the TCR CDR3. TCRdb passed the multiplex PCR reads through MiXCR, listing each CDR3 protein once. Here the sample spans some 500,000 distinct CDR3 sequences, 13% to 15% being singletons. Germline V gene data show CDR1 as MNHNS and CDR2 as SASEGT. Trimming shortened V by 3 bases and J by 0 bases, and 13 bases separated the two germline ends. The CDR3 sequence is 16 residues long.

The V call is TRBV6-1, the J call TRBJ2-3; unclear D gene. The sequencing sample was made of blood. The receptor comes from a woman aged 18-29 years with Graves' hyperthyroidism. The CDR3 DNA is TGTGCCAGCAGTGAGACGCAGTCCATAAGCACAGATACGCAGTATTTT. Encoded protein: CASSETQSISTDTQYF.